The entry that follows covers one T cell receptor (beta chain) sequence. Its antigen is not known. The sample comes from a study of cytomegalovirus exposure and HLA in healthy donors. For the study at large: About 85 million unique TCR sequences came from HLA-typed donors in an early release. Within the Caucasian-associated ancestry cluster were under 85% of the roughly 360 genotyped donors. Regarding the study as a whole: Rare TCR sequences dominated, though some public TCRs recurred in many donors. A list of 164 TCR beta chains associated with cytomegalovirus was given.

Germline loops: CDR1 LNHDA, CDR2 SQIVND (reference sequence). Germline trimming cut 4 bases from V and 6 bases from J; bases unmatched to any gene: 5. This CDR3 region has 14 residues. Researchers ran the PCR with 60 Vbeta and 13 Jbeta primers. Only in-frame clones appear in the TCRdb table, and some are missing; sequencing was by immunoSEQ multiplex PCR. The sample table sets out nearly 200,000 clones. The sequencing input was PBMCs. The TCR originated in a boy aged 5-17 years in good health and CMV-seronegative. This rearrangement joins TRBV19 to TRBJ2-3; 9 bases are a match to TRBD2. The CDR3, as DNA: TGTGCCAGTAGTAGGGGGACTAGCATGGATACGCAGTATTTT. It translates to CASSRGTSMDTQYF.